The 5 T cell receptor beta chains presented below share a single source sample, sequenced in a study of T cells in Graves' hyperthyroidism and ophthalmopathy. Regions amplified from RNA transcripts were the TCR beta CDR3 regions. The TCR CDR3 first-round RT-PCR relied on the HTBI primer set. TCRdb re-analysed the multiplex PCR reads in MiXCR, keeping a single row per CDR3 protein. The top ten hold approximately 48% of the sample, which has about half a million distinct CDR3 sequences, nearly 20% seen once. The specimen sequenced was blood. The receptors were sampled from a man aged 35 to 55 with Graves' ophthalmopathy.

This clonotype was observed a handful of times. The rearrangement uses TRBV5-4 and TRBJ2-1, with D possibly being TRBD2 (6 bases). Germline V gene lookup returns CDR1 SGHNT and CDR2 YYREEE (reference sequence). This CDR3 comprises 18 residues. Trimming pared 5 bases from V and 0 bases from J, leaving 21 bases between. The CDR3 DNA reads as TGTGCCAGCAGGACGGGACTTCCGCTTTTAAGCTCCTACAATGAGCAGTTCTTC. Its protein product is CASRTGLPLLSSYNEQFF.

Worth noting for this clonotype: A much larger clone is a single base away; this may be a read error. The chain carries TRBV27 and TRBJ2-5; a possible D gene is TRBD1 (6 bases). Germline V lookup: CDR1 MNHEY, CDR2 SMNVEV (reference sequence). The CDR3 extends over 14 amino acids. CDR3 sequence (DNA): TGTGCCAGCAGCCAAGATTCCAGGGGAGAGTCCCAGTACTTC. As protein: CASSQDSRGESQYF.

This clonotype was counted ten times or more. CDR3: CASSAGTGSNQPQHF. CDR3 coding DNA: TGTGCCAGCTCGGCAGGGACAGGGAGCAATCAGCCCCAGCATTTT. The rearrangement joins TRBV18 to TRBJ1-5, with 9 positions matching TRBD1. The junction had 4 bases not matched to a gene; V was cut back by 6 bases and J by 1 base. Germline CDR1 and CDR2: KGHSH and LQKENI. The length of the CDR3 is 15 residues.

The V gene is TRBV5-1, the J gene TRBJ1-2; 7 nucleotides line up with TRBD1. CDR3 size: 14 residues. J gave up 5 bases and V 0 bases, and 4 bases lay outside the gene matches. The germline V gene has CDR1 SGHRS and CDR2 YFSETQ. The CDR3 spells CASSLVGQEYGYTF. The CDR3 coding sequence is TGCGCCAGCAGCTTGGTAGGACAGGAGTATGGCTACACCTTC.

This clonotype was counted many times. The chain employs TRBV12-3 or TRBV12-4 and TRBJ2-1; 8 positions agree with TRBD2. The V segment lost 5 bases and the J segment 2 bases; nucleotides outside the gene matches: 5. CDR3 size: 15 residues. As DNA, the CDR3 is TGTGCCAGCAGTGGGGGACTAGAGGCCTACAATGAGCAGTTCTTC. This codes for CASSGGLEAYNEQFF.